The source of this T cell receptor beta chain is a study of OX40 agonist ivuxolimab in advanced cancers. The CDR3 runs 14 residues. Germline loops: CDR1 SGDLS, CDR2 YYNGEE. V was shortened by 0 bases and J by 4 bases, with 10 bases between the two germline ends. This clone was detected once. Method: immunoSEQ multiplex PCR; TCRdb's copy keeps in-frame clones and lacks some. The sample consists of 50,000 to 75,000 clones, 80% to 90% of them appearing once. This clonotype was obtained from an adult with an advanced solid tumor such as melanoma, head and neck, liver or kidney cancer. This chain links TRBV9 with TRBJ2-5; D not certain. The starting material was CD4+ or CD8+ T cells sorted from blood, obtained in a trial of the OX40 agonist ivuxolimab. Here the CDR3 DNA reads TGTGCCAGCAGCGTAGCCGCCGCTAGAGAGACCCAGTACTTC. It specifies CASSVAAARETQYF.